The 28 T cell receptor beta chains listed next were all sequenced from one sample in a study of regulatory T cells in long-lasting Graves disease. For TCR beta, libraries came from iRepertoire HTBI primers and Arm-PCR of CDR3 regions. TCRdb itself ran the multiplex PCR reads through MiXCR, one entry per CDR3 protein. The table includes around 250,000 distinct CDR3 sequences, roughly 21% detected once. Time point specified: newly diagnosed GD, antithyroid drugs for less than 3 months. The TCR library was prepared using RNA isolated from PBMCs. Here the sequenced sample was peripheral blood mononuclear cells (PBMCs), taken at new diagnosis, from a patient treated with antithyroid drugs. Every receptor here comes from a female donor with Graves disease.

This clonotype has just a few counts. A clone one base away is much larger, so this may be a read error. V gene TRBV6-1 combines with J gene TRBJ1-1, with TRBD1 matching over 8 bases. Germline lookup yields CDR1 MNHNS and CDR2 SASEGT. This CDR3 region has 15 residues. J lost 1 base, V lost 5 bases, and 6 bases had no gene match. The CDR3 protein is CASSHPGQGNTEAFF. The CDR3 coding sequence is TGTGCCAGCAGTCACCCCGGACAGGGGAACACTGAAGCTTTCTTT.

The chain has TRBV3-2 and TRBJ2-3; TRBD2, the table's D call, was not compared with the DNA. TRBV3-2 is a pseudogene locus. The CDR3 contains 14 residues. In DNA, the CDR3 is TGTGCCAGCAGCCAAGATCTAGACTACCATACGCAGTATTTT. As protein: CASSQDLDYHTQYF.

As for this clonotype: A much larger clone is a single base away; this may be a read error. The rearrangement uses TRBV6-1 and TRBJ1-1; unclear D gene. The CDR3 length is 14 residues. Germline CDR1 MNHNS, CDR2 SASEGT. CDR3 DNA: TGTGCCTGCAGTCCTACCAGCATGAACACTGAAGCTTTCTTT. As protein: CACSPTSMNTEAFF.

Notes on this clonotype: One end of the junction does not line up with germline, which may come from a read error. This rearrangement joins TRBV29-1 to TRBJ2-2; D gene unclear. CDR1 is SQVTM and CDR2 is ANQGSEA in the germline V gene. The CDR3 is 14 residues long. The CDR3, as DNA: TGCGGCGTTGAATTAAGTTCGAACACCGGGGAGCTGTTTTTT. As protein: CGVELSSNTGELFF.

This clonotype was recorded at least ten times. CDR3 loop: CSVPGGQNLGQETQYF. The CDR3 nucleotides are TGCAGTGTTCCCGGAGGGCAAAACCTCGGCCAAGAGACCCAGTACTTC. This sequence joins TRBV20-1 and TRBJ2-5, with D possibly TRBD2 on 6 matching bases. Germline-derived CDR1 and CDR2 are DFQATT and SNEGSKA (reference sequence). The CDR3 runs 16 residues. V gave up 7 bases and J gave up 1 base, with 22 bases separating them.

About this clonotype: A clone one base away is much larger, so this may be a read error. The V call is TRBV6-1, the J call TRBJ2-3, with D perhaps given as TRBD1 or TRBD2 (5 bases each). The CDR3 loop spans 15 amino acids. The germline gives CDR1 MNHNS, CDR2 SASEGT. Trimming removed 6 bases from V and 1 base from J, with 14 bases in between. CDR3 amino acids: CASRQTRGGTDTQYF. For the CDR3, the DNA is TGTGCCAGCAGACAAACCCGAGGGGGCACAGATACGCAGTATTTT.

This clonotype was seen ten or more times. The genes are TRBV10-3 and TRBJ2-5, with 8 positions matching TRBD1. Germline V gives CDR1 ENHRY, CDR2 SYGVKD. Trimming cost V 6 bases and J 4 bases; bases outside gene matches: 4. The CDR3 extends over 13 amino acids. CDR3 sequence: CAIRGQVIETQYF. The CDR3 DNA is TGTGCCATCAGGGGACAGGTTATAGAGACCCAGTACTTC.

This clonotype has a count of ten or more. Relative to the germline gene, one junction end is altered; a read error may explain this. CDR3 coding DNA: TGTGCCAGCAGCTCCGGGGGGGGACTAGCTACAGATACGCAGTATTTT. This encodes CASSSGGGLATDTQYF. V gene TRBV5-1 combines with J gene TRBJ2-3, with 9 bases identical to TRBD2. CDR1 is SGHRS, CDR2 YFSETQ, per germline. The CDR3 loop spans 16 amino acids.

This clonotype was observed many times. This chain joins TRBV6-1 and TRBJ2-7; 7 positions agree with TRBD1. Germline lookup yields CDR1 MNHNS and CDR2 SASEGT. This CDR3 comprises 14 residues. V lost 3 bases, J lost 5 bases, and 7 bases stayed unmatched. CDR3 region: CASSDQGEWNEQYF. In nucleotides, the CDR3 is TGTGCCAGCAGTGACCAGGGGGAGTGGAACGAGCAGTACTTC.

Concerning this clonotype: This likely traces to a read error, being one base from a far larger clone. The rearrangement links TRBV25-1 to TRBJ2-3; D call uncertain. From germline, CDR1 is MGHDK and CDR2 SYGVNS. The CDR3 contains 16 residues. V was shortened by 7 bases and J by 6 bases, with 23 bases between the two germline ends. CDR3 in amino acids: CASTLDGSGPKDTQYF. The CDR3 DNA reads as TGTGCCAGCACTCTGGACGGCTCAGGCCCCAAGGATACGCAGTATTTT.

This chain uses TRBV27 with TRBJ1-4; no clear D. The V gene's germline CDR1 is MNHEY and CDR2 SMNVEV (reference sequence). V was cut by 7 bases and J by 8 bases, with 11 bases left in between. CDR3 length: 12 amino acids. The CDR3 reads CASTTGGEKLFF. CDR3 DNA sequence: TGTGCCAGCACAACGGGTGGCGAAAAACTGTTTTTT.

Ten or more counts support this clonotype. The rearrangement links TRBV6-2 or TRBV6-3 to TRBJ2-2; D may correspond to TRBD1 or TRBD2 (5 bases each). This CDR3 comprises 15 residues. V was pared by 1 base and J by 2 bases, with 8 bases between. Germline values: CDR1 MNHEY, CDR2 SVGEGT. In nucleotides, the CDR3 is TGTGCCAGCAGTTACTGGGGGATTAACACCGGGGAGCTGTTTTTT. Translation gives CASSYWGINTGELFF.

Concerning this clonotype: This may stem from a read error, because a much larger clone lies one nucleotide away. CDR3 nucleotide sequence: TGTGCCAGCAGTCACCTCGGGACTGTTGAGACCCAGTACTTC. Protein sequence: CASSHLGTVETQYF. The genes are TRBV6-2 or TRBV6-3 and TRBJ2-5, with D perhaps TRBD2 (6 bases). The V gene's germline CDR1 is MNHEY and CDR2 SVGEGT. V shed 5 bases and J shed 5 bases, with 15 bases lying between them. The CDR3 loop spans 14 amino acids.

The rearrangement links TRBV20-1 to TRBJ2-3; D uncertain. CDR1 is DFQATT, CDR2 SNEGSKA, per germline (reference sequence). The germline V and J ends were trimmed by 2 bases and 4 bases, with 28 bases remaining between them. The CDR3 contains 19 residues. DNA of the CDR3: TGCAGTGCTAGAATCCCCTGGGGTAGGGTCTCGGGCTGGCCAGATACGCAGTATTTT. Its translation is CSARIPWGRVSGWPDTQYF.

This chain uses TRBV24-1 with TRBJ2-3; D is ambiguous. The ends were cut back, 4 bases at V and 4 bases at J, with 11 bases in the middle. In germline, CDR1 is KGHDR, CDR2 SFDVKD. The CDR3 is 14 residues long. The chain's CDR3 is CATSDTRGPDTQYF. In DNA form, the CDR3 reads TGTGCCACCAGTGACACCCGTGGCCCAGATACGCAGTATTTT.

The J gene is TRBJ2-1, the V gene TRBV28; 7 bases align to TRBD1. Germline V lookup: CDR1 MDHEN, CDR2 SYDVKM. V dropped 7 bases and J dropped 5; count of bases not matched to a gene: 11. CDR3 length: 15 amino acids. CDR3 protein: CASILRTGPHNEQFF. The CDR3 coding sequence is TGTGCCAGCATTCTACGGACAGGCCCTCACAATGAGCAGTTCTTC.

Ten or more counts support this clonotype. The V and J genes are TRBV7-2 and TRBJ2-5; TRBD1 or TRBD2 may be the D gene (5 bases each). From germline, CDR1 is SGHTA and CDR2 FQGNSA. This CDR3 has 12 residues. Trimming cost V 3 bases and J 7 bases, with 9 bases left between them. The CDR3 protein is CASSFPGATQYF. For the CDR3, the DNA is TGTGCCAGCAGCTTCCCCGGGGCGACCCAGTACTTC.

This clonotype has at least ten counts. V gene TRBV11-2 combines with J gene TRBJ2-1; D might be TRBD2 (7 bases). The V gene's germline CDR1 is SGHAT and CDR2 FQNNGV. V dropped 0 bases and J dropped 8 bases, with 17 bases sitting between them. The CDR3 loop spans 16 amino acids. In nucleotides, the CDR3 is TGTGCCAGCAGCTTAGAAGGGTTTGTAGGGGGGGATGAGCAGTTCTTC. Translation: CASSLEGFVGGDEQFF. The variable domain in full, with the rest retrieved from reference TRBV11-2 and TRBJ2-1, is EAGVAQSPRYKIIEKRQSVAFWCNPISGHATLYWYQQILGQGPKLLIQFQNNGVVDDSQLPKDRFSAERLKGVDSTLKIQPAKLEDSAVYLCASSLEGFVGGDEQFFGPGTRLTVL.

This clonotype was picked up many times. The chain links TRBV7-9 to TRBJ2-1; 11 nucleotides align to TRBD2. V shed 6 bases and J 9 bases; nucleotides not matched to a gene: 13. The germline gives CDR1 SEHNR, CDR2 FQNEAQ (reference sequence). The CDR3 totals 16 residues. The CDR3 coding sequence is TGTGCCAGCAGACCACGTATAGCGGGGGGGCCCGGTGAGCAGTTCTTC. Its translation: CASRPRIAGGPGEQFF.

J is TRBJ2-1 and V is TRBV7-9; no firm D call. Trimming removed 4 bases at V and 0 bases at J, with 7 bases between. Germline-derived CDR1 and CDR2 are SEHNR and FQNEAQ (reference sequence). This CDR3 is 14 amino acids long. In DNA form, the CDR3 reads TGTGCCAGCAGCTACGCGGACTCCTACAATGAGCAGTTCTTC. This gives the protein CASSYADSYNEQFF.

The rearrangement uses TRBV7-9 and TRBJ2-3; TRBD1 aligns across 7 bases. CDR1 is SEHNR, CDR2 FQNEAQ, per germline (reference sequence). The CDR3 covers 13 residues. The ends lost 10 bases at V and 2 bases at J; junction bases unmatched: 6. The CDR3 DNA is TGTGCCAACCAGGGACAGTCCACAGATACGCAGTATTTT. Translation gives CANQGQSTDTQYF.

This rearrangement joins TRBV19 to TRBJ1-3; no firm D call. V was trimmed by 3 bases and J by 2 bases, leaving 8 bases between them. Germline CDR1 reads LNHDA; CDR2 reads SQIVND (reference sequence). The CDR3 consists of 14 residues. The CDR3 is CASSIRGTGNTIYF. In DNA, the CDR3 is TGTGCCAGTAGTATTAGAGGTACTGGAAACACCATATATTTT.

This clonotype was counted at least ten times. For the CDR3, the DNA is TGCAGTGCTAGAGAAGGGGGAAGGGAGCAGTTCTTC. It yields the protein CSAREGGREQFF. This rearrangement joins TRBV20-1 to TRBJ2-1; possibly TRBD1 for D (6 bases). V dropped 0 bases and J dropped 10 bases, with 10 bases sitting between them. This CDR3 is built from 12 residues. Germline V gene sequence: CDR1 DFQATT, CDR2 SNEGSKA (reference sequence).

The chain has TRBV5-1 and TRBJ2-7; D is unclear. The CDR3 runs to 13 residues. The V gene lost 1 base and the J gene lost 2 bases, with 7 bases spanning the gap. Germline V gives CDR1 SGHRS, CDR2 YFSETQ. CDR3 in DNA: TGCGCCAGCAGCTTGACCCAGGCCTACGAGCAGTACTTC. This gives the protein CASSLTQAYEQYF.

This clonotype was seen many times. The rearrangement links TRBV29-1 to TRBJ2-1; TRBD2 aligns across 9 bases. CDR1 SQVTM and CDR2 ANQGSEA come from the germline V gene. Trimming took 4 bases from V and 7 from J; bases not matched to a gene: 8. The CDR3 totals 14 residues. As DNA, the CDR3 is TGCAGCGTTGGTTTGATAGCGGGAGCGAATGAGCAGTTCTTC. This translates into CSVGLIAGANEQFF.

This clonotype was seen ten or more times. The rearrangement joins TRBV12-3 or TRBV12-4 to TRBJ2-5; D remains unclear. V lost 3 bases, J lost 1 base, and 9 bases lay in between. The CDR3 has 14 residues. The CDR3 region is CASSFGPAQETQYF. CDR3 coding DNA: TGTGCCAGCAGTTTCGGCCCGGCCCAAGAGACCCAGTACTTC.

This clonotype was recorded many times. This chain joins TRBV11-1 and TRBJ2-1; 8 positions agree with TRBD2. The CDR3 consists of 15 residues. V lost 8 bases, J lost 8 bases, and 14 bases stayed unmatched. Germline assignment: CDR1 SGHAT and CDR2 FQDESV (reference sequence). The CDR3 sequence: CASGRALAGEHEQFF. For the CDR3, the DNA is TGTGCCAGCGGGAGGGCCCTAGCGGGTGAGCATGAGCAGTTCTTC.

This clonotype was recorded at least ten times. The chain uses TRBV7-2 and TRBJ1-2; weak D call: TRBD1 (5 bases). Looked up from germline, CDR1 is SGHTA and CDR2 is FQGNSA. Trimming removed 2 bases at V and 5 bases at J, with 15 bases between. The CDR3 loop spans 15 amino acids. DNA of the CDR3: TGTGCCAGCAGCTTATACAGGCTCTCCCGGTATGGCTACACCTTC. Translated, it gives CASSLYRLSRYGYTF.